This T cell receptor beta chain was sequenced for a study of long-term antiretroviral therapy in people with HIV (dated by TCRdb to between 2021 and 2022). Broadly, across the study: Collection of the earliest samples took place about a decade ahead of the 2015 WHO recommendation for immediate ART, at a time when ART was typically delayed until CD4 counts fell. A total of approximately 200 cryopreserved PBMC samples came from approximately 30 adults with confirmed HIV infection and were collected serially over a mean of roughly six years (range 1-12). This retrospective serial study examined whether starting ART and sustained HIV suppression were associated with changes in the composition and diversity of the TRB repertoire in peripheral blood. Test extractions of a monoclonal T-cell line alongside about 35 polyclonal samples showed no cross-contamination during QIAcube processing. About 35% of the 30 participants with HIV were female.

A distance of 14 bases separates the germline ends of V and J, which lose 6 bases and 0 bases respectively. The CDR3 holds 15 amino acids from the cysteine to the phenylalanine. Just the 45-base CDR3 DNA is kept, in frame starting at base 1. According to the germline V gene (reference sequence), CDR1 reads MNHNY and CDR2 reads SVGAGI. For this clone: Its binding antigen is unknown. No much larger clonotype is one base removed from it; base qualities were not supplied.

Inclusion was restricted to participants for whom at least one PBMC sample before ART initiation and at least two post-ART samples were available. Treatment was received in the United States of America by all participants with HIV. Before DNA extraction, cryopreserved samples containing about 0.95-10 million PBMC were thawed and washed. At the time of the earliest PBMC sample, participants with HIV were aged between about 20 and 54 years. Each participant contributed PBMC samples from 1-4 timepoints before ART initiation and 2-8 timepoints after ART initiation, with a median of 7 samples. For every participant, serial HIV viral load, CD4+ T-cell count, ART history and demographic data were obtained. Genomic DNA was extracted from unsorted PBMC with a Qiagen kit on a QIAcube, processed in batches of 12 samples. Sequencing of the TRB variable region was done with the immunoSEQ hsTCRB v3.0 assay at survey level resolution. TRB sequencing targeted a depth of about 40,000-55,000 T-cell genomes per sample. An Illumina MiSeq with a v3 150-cycle kit was used to sequence the pooled TRB libraries. The published analysis was carried out like this. Analysis of repertoires was carried out in R inside a reproducible Nextflow workflow spanning QC, data transformation and analysis. LymphoSeq2, an R package for exploring AIRR-Seq data, was used to implement custom analyses. A few samples yielding fewer than 5000 total TRB sequences were excluded, leaving more than 150 analyzed HIV repertoires. Of the approximately 190 retained HIV repertoires, almost 60 were collected before and approximately 130 after ART initiation. Repertoires were downsampled to 5000 TRB nucleotide sequences, and summary statistics were averaged over 100 downsampling iterations. Only TRB sequences with CDR3 regions of at least seven amino acids were retained for analysis. Diversity was measured with a Shannon entropy-derived clonality score and the Gini coefficient. In the repertoire networks, any two of the top 5000 CDR3 amino acid sequences were connected whenever the two sequences differed by an edit distance of one. For TRB CDR3 amino acid sequences, GLIPH2 was used to predict antigen specificity groups and MHC restriction. To flag known associations with CMV, EBV, HIV or tissue antigens, CDR3 amino acid sequences were compared against VDJdb and McPAS-TCR. Pre-ART, post-ART and control groups were compared with Wilcoxon signed-rank tests and Holm-Bonferroni correction. Drawn from immuneACCESS, this table holds only the in-frame rearrangements with V and J called that TCRdb kept. Clones are partly lost; checked studies trace under half to an unresolved V gene and leave the rest unexplained. V and J calls and clone size are as listed in that table; D and trimming were resolved from the DNA. The sample yields roughly 24,000 clones; about nine tenths were counted once. Clones ranked in the top ten supply roughly 7% of the sample.

The research as a whole found: CDR3 length ranges in HIV repertoires were narrower than in controls, and network structure suggested an antigen-experienced repertoire with only a slight naive shift after ART. ART initiation was associated with a significant increase in TRB diversity, but diversity stayed significantly below transplant donor controls even after long-term ART. Expanded TRB clones identified before ART initiation dominated the repertoire at all time points, although this dominance fluctuated and declined in many PLHIV after ART. Because pre-ART samples had limited cell numbers, unsorted PBMC were profiled rather than sorted CD4+ and CD8+ T cells. Because PBMC availability was limited, only the TCR beta chain was sequenced, with no alpha chain pairing. The samples were dated from about 2004 to 2017, and the ART regimens that were used may be less effective than current ART regimens. Inferences about post-ART repertoire changes are limited because no data were available on ART adherence, viral resistance or therapy changes.

The receptor was isolated from a woman under 40 with HIV. Specimen: unsorted PBMCs, collected 1.8 years before starting antiretroviral therapy. Rearrangement joined TRBV6-6 to TRBJ1-2; TRBD1 is possibly the D segment (5 matching bases). The DNA sequence reads TGTGCCAGCAGCCCCGCCGCGGGGGCTAACTATGGCTACACCTTC. Its amino acids are CASSPAAGANYGYTF.